Listed below are T cell receptor beta chains from one sample, sequenced in a study of tumor-infiltrating lymphocytes in primary liver carcinoma. In TCRdb, the multiplex PCR reads were re-called with MiXCR into one record per CDR3 protein. The table shows roughly 48,000 distinct CDR3 sequences, with about three quarters occurring only once. Material: liver tumor tissue from sampling region 3. These receptors came from a man aged 40-55 years with primary liver carcinoma and hepatitis B virus infection. CDR3s include the opening cysteine and the closing phenylalanine or tryptophan. Fields, in order: V gene, J gene, D gene, CDR3 protein. The D gene is left open where the match is weak.

TRBV4-2,TRBJ2-7,TRBD2,CASSVQRDGKYEQYF
TRBV6-5,TRBJ2-7,-,CASRPWTGDRPYEQYF
TRBV28,TRBJ2-5,-,CASSLYPEGSTQETQYF
TRBV11-1,TRBJ2-7,-,CASNVDGQFSYEQYF
TRBV6-6,TRBJ2-1,TRBD2,CASSYGTSGDNEQFF
TRBV5-1,TRBJ2-5,-,CASRPEGGSPLETQYF
TRBV6-1,TRBJ1-5,-,CASILTGTPRHF
TRBV6-6,TRBJ2-7,TRBD2,CASRGLAGVGSYEQYF
TRBV7-8,TRBJ1-5,-,CASSSGTFNRPQHF
TRBV6-5,TRBJ2-1,-,CASSYAGNDEQFF